The clone carrying this TCR beta chain showed up many times. Its target is unknown. The junction had 7 bases not matched to a gene; V was cut back by 3 bases and J by 2 bases. Per germline, CDR1 SGDLS and CDR2 YYNGEE. The CDR3 consists of 16 residues. The data were taken from a study of T-cell reconstitution after alpha-beta-depleted transplantation in children. Study-wide points: Newly produced T cells mostly accounted for T-cell counts and diversity one year post-transplant.

Preparation of the TCRbeta library was carried out with unique molecular identifiers. Using its own MiXCR run on the PCR reads, TCRdb lists one record per CDR3 protein. This sample has 65,000 to 75,000 distinct CDR3 sequences, with 4.9% found just once. This sequence originates from a boy less than two years old who had a stem cell transplant for acute myeloid leukemia, so the T cells may come from the graft donor. V usage is TRBV9 and J usage is TRBJ2-1, with TRBD2 matching over 8 bases. Specimen: PBMCs, mostly from graft donor cells, collected 180 days after TCRalphabeta/CD19-depleted stem cell transplant. The CDR3 DNA reads as TGTGCCAGCAGCGCCGGGGGGGCCGGTACCTACAATGAGCAGTTCTTC. Protein product: CASSAGGAGTYNEQFF.